This TCR beta chain derives from a study of T cells in Graves' hyperthyroidism and ophthalmopathy (dated by TCRdb to between 2017 and 2020). In the study overall: Peripheral blood samples were taken at the time of initial diagnosis, prior to any treatment. TCR V-J signatures able to tell the groups apart were searched for in a discovery cohort of some 97 patients, of whom more than 40 had Graves' ophthalmopathy and about 55 had stable Graves' hyperthyroidism. An independent validation cohort of under 20 hyperthyroidism patients and approximately 17 patients who later progressed to ophthalmopathy tested prospective prediction of ophthalmopathy. For training and testing, the 95 to 100 patients in the discovery cohort were randomly divided in a 7:3 ratio. Thyroid tissue and blood T-cell repertoires from more than five Graves' hyperthyroidism patients were also compared in the study. Once sampling was done, hyperthyroidism patients were given methimazole at a starting dose of 30 mg daily, whereas ophthalmopathy patients were given high-dose intravenous methylprednisolone. According to the paper, TCR Vbeta CDR3 sequencing was carried out on around 140 peripheral blood samples, which came from 40 to 45 ophthalmopathy, around 75 hyperthyroidism and approximately 17 progressor patients. General study outcomes and caveats: In validation, progression to ophthalmopathy was predicted by the model with roughly 71% sensitivity and nearly 75% specificity, a median of about 6.4 months before onset. No statistical method was used to fix the sample size in advance, and group allocation was not hidden from the investigators. Blood samples also contained most of the expanded thyroid clonotypes (frequency above 0.001), which suggests that blood repertoires may reflect thyroid immune responses. Ophthalmopathy was separated from stable hyperthyroidism by a 13 V-J signature model, with 87.88% sensitivity and 81% to 82% specificity obtained in cross-validation and 80%/75% obtained in testing.

Moderately to severely active disease, a Clinical Activity Score of at least 3, a NOSPECS grade of at least 4, and a duration under 3 months were present in ophthalmopathy patients. Any patient with an uncontrolled infection, another autoimmune disease, pregnancy or lactation was excluded. Diagnoses were based on clinical symptoms, serum thyroxine and TRAb, thyroid ultrasound and orbital computed tomography. PBMCs were isolated from more than 8 ml of fresh peripheral blood by Ficoll-Paque density gradient centrifugation. Total RNA was extracted using Trizol reagent, and RNA quality was assessed on an Agilent 2100 Bioanalyzer. The CDR3 holds 12 amino acids from the cysteine to the phenylalanine. Of the read, only the CDR3 DNA is kept; its 36 bases are in frame from base 1. A distance of 11 bases separates the germline ends of V and J, which lose 5 bases and 7 bases respectively. The germline V gene (reference sequence) gives CDR1 as SEHNR and CDR2 as FQNEAQ.

About this clonotype itself: Its antigen specificity is not known. No much larger clonotype is one base removed from it; base qualities were not supplied.

Amplification of TCR beta CDR3 regions was carried out from RNA transcripts. For the first round of RT-PCR on the TCR CDR3, the HTBI primer set was used together with the Qiagen OneStep RT-PCR kit. A second multiplex PCR round built the libraries, followed by size selection and purification. Libraries were sequenced paired-end with 100 bp reads on an Illumina HiSeq2000. In the source study's methods: SOAPnuke was used to process the raw data, throwing out any read that contained adapters or uncalled bases, had a mean Phred below 15, or lacked an exact constant-primer or identifier match. COPE v1.2.5 was used to merge the high-quality paired reads, and each unique nucleotide sequence was defined as a clonotype. MiTCR v1.1 was used to align the clonotypes against IMGT TRBV, TRBD and TRBJ reference segments. Analysis was restricted to V-J combinations with a frequency above 0.0001, which covered over 98% of repertoires. The TCS score was defined as F50 (clonal expansion) divided by E x V (chaos), with BLOSUM62-based TCRdist calculated between CDR3 peptides within each V-J. Welch's t-statistics and random forest reduced some 510 V-J features to under 15, which were used in a naive Bayes classifier (R e1071). The public reads were run again by TCRdb, first through fastp at Q25 and then through MiXCR, and only productive beta chains were kept. CDR3 protein sequences are deduplicated, and each keeps its most common genes and DNA. TCRdb's processing, not the authors', yielded these V and J calls. The sample table records hundreds of thousands of distinct CDR3 sequences; roughly 20% of these occur just once. Jointly, the top ten make up over 30% of the sample.

The chain links TRBV7-9 with TRBJ1-1; no D gene is confidently identified. The specimen sequenced was blood. This sequence originates from a man aged 25 to 45 with Graves' ophthalmopathy. The nucleotide sequence reads TGTGCCAGCAGCCGACAAGCCCATGAAGCTTTCTTT. It encodes CASSRQAHEAFF.